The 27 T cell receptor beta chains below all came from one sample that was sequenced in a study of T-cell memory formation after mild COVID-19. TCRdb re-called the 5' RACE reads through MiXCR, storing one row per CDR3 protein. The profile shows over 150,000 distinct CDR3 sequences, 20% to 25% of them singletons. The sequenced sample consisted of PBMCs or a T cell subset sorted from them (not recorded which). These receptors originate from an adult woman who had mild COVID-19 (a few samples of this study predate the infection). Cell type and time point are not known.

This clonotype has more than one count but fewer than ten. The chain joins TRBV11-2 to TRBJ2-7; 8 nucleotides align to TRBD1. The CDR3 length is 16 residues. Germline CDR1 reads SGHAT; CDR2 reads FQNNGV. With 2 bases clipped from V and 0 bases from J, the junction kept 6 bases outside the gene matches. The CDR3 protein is CASSLPFGQGSYEQYF. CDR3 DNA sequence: TGTGCCAGCAGCTTACCCTTCGGACAGGGCTCCTACGAGCAGTACTTC. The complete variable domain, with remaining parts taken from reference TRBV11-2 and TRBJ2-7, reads EAGVAQSPRYKIIEKRQSVAFWCNPISGHATLYWYQQILGQGPKLLIQFQNNGVVDDSQLPKDRFSAERLKGVDSTLKIQPAKLEDSAVYLCASSLPFGQGSYEQYFGPGTRLTVT.

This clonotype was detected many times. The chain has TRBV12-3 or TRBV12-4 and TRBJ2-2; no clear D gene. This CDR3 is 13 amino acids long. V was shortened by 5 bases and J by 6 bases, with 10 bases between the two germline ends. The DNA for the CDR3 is TGTGCCAGCAGTCCCTCTATCCCCGGGGAGCTGTTTTTT. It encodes CASSPSIPGELFF.

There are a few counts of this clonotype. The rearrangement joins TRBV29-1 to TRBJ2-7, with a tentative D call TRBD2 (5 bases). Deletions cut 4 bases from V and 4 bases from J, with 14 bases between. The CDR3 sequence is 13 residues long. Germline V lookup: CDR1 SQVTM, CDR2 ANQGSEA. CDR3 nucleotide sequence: TGCAGCGTTGTGGCGGAGGTCGGGTACGAGCAGTACTTC. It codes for CSVVAEVGYEQYF.

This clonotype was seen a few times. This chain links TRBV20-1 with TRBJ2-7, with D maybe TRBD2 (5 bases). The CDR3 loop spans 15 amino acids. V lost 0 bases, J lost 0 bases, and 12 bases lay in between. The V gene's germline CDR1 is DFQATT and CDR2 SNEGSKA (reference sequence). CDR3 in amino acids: CSARDGEKGSYEQYF. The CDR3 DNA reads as TGCAGTGCTAGAGATGGGGAGAAAGGCTCCTACGAGCAGTACTTC.

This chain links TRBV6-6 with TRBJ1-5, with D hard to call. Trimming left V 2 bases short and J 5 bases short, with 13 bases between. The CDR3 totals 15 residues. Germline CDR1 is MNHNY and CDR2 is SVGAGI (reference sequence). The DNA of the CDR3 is TGTGCCAGCAGTTACACCCCGGAGTGGGATCAGCCCCAGCATTTT. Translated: CASSYTPEWDQPQHF.

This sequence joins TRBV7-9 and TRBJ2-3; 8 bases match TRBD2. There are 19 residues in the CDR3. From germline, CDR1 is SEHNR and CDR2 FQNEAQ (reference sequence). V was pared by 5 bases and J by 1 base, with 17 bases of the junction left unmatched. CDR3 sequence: CASSPDGPAGEWGTDTQYF. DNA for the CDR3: TGTGCCAGCAGCCCCGACGGGCCAGCGGGAGAATGGGGCACAGATACGCAGTATTTT.

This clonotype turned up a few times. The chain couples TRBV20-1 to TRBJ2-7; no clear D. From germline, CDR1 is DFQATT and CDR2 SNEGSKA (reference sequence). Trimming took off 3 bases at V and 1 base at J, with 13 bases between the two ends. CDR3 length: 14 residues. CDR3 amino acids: CSASAGFASYEQYF. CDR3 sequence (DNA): TGCAGTGCTAGTGCCGGATTTGCGTCCTACGAGCAGTACTTC.

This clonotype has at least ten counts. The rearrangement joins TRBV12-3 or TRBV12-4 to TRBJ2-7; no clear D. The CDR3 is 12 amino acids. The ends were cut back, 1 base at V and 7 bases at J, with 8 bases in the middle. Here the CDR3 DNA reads TGTGCCAGCAGTTTAGGCTCCGGGGAGCAGTACTTC. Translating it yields CASSLGSGEQYF.

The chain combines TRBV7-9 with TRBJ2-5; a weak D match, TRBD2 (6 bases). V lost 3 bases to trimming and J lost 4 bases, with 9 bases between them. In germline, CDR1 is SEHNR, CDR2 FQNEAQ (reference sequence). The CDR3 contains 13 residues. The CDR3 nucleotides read TGTGCCAGCAGCTTTCCGGGGGTAGAGACCCAGTACTTC. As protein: CASSFPGVETQYF.

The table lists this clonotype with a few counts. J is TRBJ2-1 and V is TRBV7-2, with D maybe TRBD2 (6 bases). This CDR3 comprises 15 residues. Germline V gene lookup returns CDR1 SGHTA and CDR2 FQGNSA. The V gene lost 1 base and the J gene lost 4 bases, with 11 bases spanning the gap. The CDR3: CASSLGTSWYNEQFF. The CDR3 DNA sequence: TGTGCCAGCAGCTTAGGCACTAGCTGGTACAATGAGCAGTTCTTC.

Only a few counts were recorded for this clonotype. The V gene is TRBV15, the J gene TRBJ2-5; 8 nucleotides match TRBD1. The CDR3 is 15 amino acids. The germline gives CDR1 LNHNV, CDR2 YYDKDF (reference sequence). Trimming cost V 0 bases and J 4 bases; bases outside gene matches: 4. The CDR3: CATSRERTGIETQYF. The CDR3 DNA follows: TGTGCCACCAGCAGAGAGAGGACAGGGATAGAGACCCAGTACTTC.

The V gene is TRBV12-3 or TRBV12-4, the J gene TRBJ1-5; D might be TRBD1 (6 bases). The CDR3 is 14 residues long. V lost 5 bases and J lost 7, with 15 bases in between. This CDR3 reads CASSPTGIGQPQHF. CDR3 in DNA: TGTGCCAGCAGTCCCACAGGGATAGGGCAGCCCCAGCATTTT.

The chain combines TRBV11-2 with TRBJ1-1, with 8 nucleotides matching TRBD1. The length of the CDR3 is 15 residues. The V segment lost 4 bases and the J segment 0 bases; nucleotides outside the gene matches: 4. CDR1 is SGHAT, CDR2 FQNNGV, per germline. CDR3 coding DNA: TGTGCCAGCAGCTCCGGACAGGGACTGAACACTGAAGCTTTCTTT. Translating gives CASSSGQGLNTEAFF.

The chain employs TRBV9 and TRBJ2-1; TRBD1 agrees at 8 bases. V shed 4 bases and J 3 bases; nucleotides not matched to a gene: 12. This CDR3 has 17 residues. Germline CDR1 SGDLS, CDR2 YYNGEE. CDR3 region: CASSHPRRDRFYNEQFF. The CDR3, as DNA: TGTGCCAGCAGCCACCCCCGTCGGGACAGGTTCTACAATGAGCAGTTCTTC.

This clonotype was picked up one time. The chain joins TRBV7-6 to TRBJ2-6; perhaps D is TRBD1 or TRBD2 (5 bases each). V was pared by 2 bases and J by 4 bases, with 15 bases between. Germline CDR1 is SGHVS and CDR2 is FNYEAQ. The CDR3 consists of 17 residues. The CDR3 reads CASSLSLGPGGANVLTF. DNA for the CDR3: TGTGCCAGCAGCTTAAGTCTGGGACCGGGAGGGGCCAACGTCCTGACTTTC.

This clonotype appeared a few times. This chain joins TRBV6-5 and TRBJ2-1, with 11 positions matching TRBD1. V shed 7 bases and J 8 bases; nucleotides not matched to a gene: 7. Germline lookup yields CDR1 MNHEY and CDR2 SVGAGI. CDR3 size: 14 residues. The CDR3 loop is CASNPGQGGDEQFF. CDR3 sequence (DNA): TGTGCCAGCAACCCGGGACAGGGGGGTGATGAGCAGTTCTTC.

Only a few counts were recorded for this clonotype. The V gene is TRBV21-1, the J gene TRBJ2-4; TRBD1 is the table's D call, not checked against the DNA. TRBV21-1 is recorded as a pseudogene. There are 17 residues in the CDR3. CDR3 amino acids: CASSRDQGAASKNIQYF. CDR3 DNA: TGTGCCAGCAGCAGAGATCAGGGGGCAGCGTCGAAAAACATTCAGTACTTC.

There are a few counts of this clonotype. DNA of the CDR3: TGCAGCGCGGTACCGGGACAGGGGGAAGAGACCCAGTACTTC. Amino acid sequence: CSAVPGQGEETQYF. The V call is TRBV29-1, the J call TRBJ2-5; 11 bases are a match to TRBD1. The germline V gene encodes CDR1 SQVTM and CDR2 ANQGSEA. After removal of 7 bases from V and 3 bases from J, the junction contained 7 bases not matched to a gene. The CDR3 is 14 residues long.

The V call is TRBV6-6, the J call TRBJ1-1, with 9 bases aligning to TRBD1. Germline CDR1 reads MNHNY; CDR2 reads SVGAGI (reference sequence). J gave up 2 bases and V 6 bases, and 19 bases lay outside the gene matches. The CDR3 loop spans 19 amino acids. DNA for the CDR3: TGTGCCAGCAGACGACAGGGGGACCGATATACCCCCCACAACACTGAAGCTTTCTTT. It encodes CASRRQGDRYTPHNTEAFF.

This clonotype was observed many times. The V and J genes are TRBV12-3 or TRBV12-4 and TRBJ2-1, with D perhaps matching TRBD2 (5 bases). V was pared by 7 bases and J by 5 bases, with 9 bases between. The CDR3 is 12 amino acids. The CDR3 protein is CASIDYNNEQFF. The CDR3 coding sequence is TGTGCCAGCATAGACTATAACAATGAGCAGTTCTTC.

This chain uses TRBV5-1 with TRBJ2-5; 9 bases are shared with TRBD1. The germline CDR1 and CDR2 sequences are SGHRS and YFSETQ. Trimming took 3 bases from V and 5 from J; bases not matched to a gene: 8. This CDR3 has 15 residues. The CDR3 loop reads CASSYGDRAFETQYF. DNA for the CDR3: TGCGCCAGCAGCTACGGGGACAGGGCGTTTGAGACCCAGTACTTC.

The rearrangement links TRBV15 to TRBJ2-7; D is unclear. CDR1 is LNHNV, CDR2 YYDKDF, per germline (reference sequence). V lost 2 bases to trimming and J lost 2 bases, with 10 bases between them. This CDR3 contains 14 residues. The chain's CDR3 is CATSRTRTTYEQYF. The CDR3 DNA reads TGTGCCACCAGCAGAACCAGGACGACCTACGAGCAGTACTTC.

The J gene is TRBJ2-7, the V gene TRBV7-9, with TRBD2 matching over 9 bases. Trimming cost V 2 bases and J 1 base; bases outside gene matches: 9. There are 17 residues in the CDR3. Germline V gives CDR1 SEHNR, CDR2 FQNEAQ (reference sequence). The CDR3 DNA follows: TGTGCCAGCAGCTTAAACCTCGCTAGCGGGGATTCCTACGAGCAGTACTTC. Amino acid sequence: CASSLNLASGDSYEQYF.

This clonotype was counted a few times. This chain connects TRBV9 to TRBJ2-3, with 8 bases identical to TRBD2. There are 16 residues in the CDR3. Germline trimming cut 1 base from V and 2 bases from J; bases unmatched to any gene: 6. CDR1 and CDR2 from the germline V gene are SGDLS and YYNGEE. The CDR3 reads CASSVWGGGPTDTQYF. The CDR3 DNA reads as TGTGCCAGCAGCGTATGGGGCGGGGGGCCCACAGATACGCAGTATTTT.

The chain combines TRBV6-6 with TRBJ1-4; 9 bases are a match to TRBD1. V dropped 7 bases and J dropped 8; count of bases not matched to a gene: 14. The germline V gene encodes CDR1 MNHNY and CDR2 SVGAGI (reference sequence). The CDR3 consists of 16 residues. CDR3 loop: CASTHHPQGAGEKLFF. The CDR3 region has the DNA TGTGCCAGCACCCACCACCCACAGGGGGCGGGGGAAAAACTGTTTTTT.

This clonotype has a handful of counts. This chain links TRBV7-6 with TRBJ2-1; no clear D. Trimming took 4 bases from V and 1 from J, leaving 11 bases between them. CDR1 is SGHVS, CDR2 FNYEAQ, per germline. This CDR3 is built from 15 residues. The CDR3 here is CASSSLDGSYNEQFF. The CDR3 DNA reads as TGTGCCAGCAGCTCGCTAGATGGGTCCTACAATGAGCAGTTCTTC.

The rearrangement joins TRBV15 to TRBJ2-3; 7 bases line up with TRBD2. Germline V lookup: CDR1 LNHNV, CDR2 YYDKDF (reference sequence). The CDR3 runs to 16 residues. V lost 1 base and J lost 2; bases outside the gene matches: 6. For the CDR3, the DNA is TGTGCCACCAGCAGAGGAGCGGGACCCTCCACAGATACGCAGTATTTT. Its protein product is CATSRGAGPSTDTQYF.